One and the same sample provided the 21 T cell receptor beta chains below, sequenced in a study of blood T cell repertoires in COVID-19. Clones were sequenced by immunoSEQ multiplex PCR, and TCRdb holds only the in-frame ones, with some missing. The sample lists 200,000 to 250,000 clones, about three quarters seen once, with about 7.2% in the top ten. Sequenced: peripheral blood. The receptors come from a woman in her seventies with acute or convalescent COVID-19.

CDR3 residues: CASSEAGEQFF. The CDR3, as DNA: TGTGCCAGCAGTGAGGCGGGTGAGCAGTTCTTC. The chain uses TRBV2 and TRBJ2-1; possibly TRBD2 for D (5 bases). Trimming shortened V by 3 bases and J by 9 bases, and 6 bases separated the two germline ends. There are 11 residues in the CDR3. Per the germline V gene, CDR1 is SNHLY and CDR2 is FYNNEI.

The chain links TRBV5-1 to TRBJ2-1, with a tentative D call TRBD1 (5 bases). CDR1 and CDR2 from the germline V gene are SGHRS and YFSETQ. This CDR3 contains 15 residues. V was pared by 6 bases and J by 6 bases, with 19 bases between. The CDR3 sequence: CASNLAGPSVNEQFF. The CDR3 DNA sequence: TGCGCCAGCAACCTGGCAGGGCCTTCGGTCAATGAGCAGTTCTTC.

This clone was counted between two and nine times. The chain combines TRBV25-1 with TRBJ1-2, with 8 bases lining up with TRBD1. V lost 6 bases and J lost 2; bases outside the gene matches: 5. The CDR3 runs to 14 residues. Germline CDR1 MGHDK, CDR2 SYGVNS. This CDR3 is CASRKQGENYGYTF. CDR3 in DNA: TGTGCCAGCAGAAAACAGGGGGAAAACTATGGCTACACCTTC.

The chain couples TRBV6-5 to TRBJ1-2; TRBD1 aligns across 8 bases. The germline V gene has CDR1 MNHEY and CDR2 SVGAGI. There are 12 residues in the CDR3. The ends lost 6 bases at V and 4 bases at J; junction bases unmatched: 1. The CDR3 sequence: CASSGTGYGYTF. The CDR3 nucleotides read TGTGCCAGCAGCGGGACAGGCTATGGCTACACCTTC.

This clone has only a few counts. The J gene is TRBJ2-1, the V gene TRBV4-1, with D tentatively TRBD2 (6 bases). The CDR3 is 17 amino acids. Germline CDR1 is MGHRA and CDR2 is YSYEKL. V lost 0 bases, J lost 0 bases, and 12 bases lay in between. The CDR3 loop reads CASSQEGGLNSYNEQFF. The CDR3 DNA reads TGCGCCAGCAGCCAAGAGGGAGGACTAAACTCCTACAATGAGCAGTTCTTC.

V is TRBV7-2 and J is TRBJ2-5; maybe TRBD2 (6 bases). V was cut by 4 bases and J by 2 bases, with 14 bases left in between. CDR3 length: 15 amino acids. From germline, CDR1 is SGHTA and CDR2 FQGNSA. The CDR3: CASSSRLAVQETQYF. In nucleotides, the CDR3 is TGTGCCAGCAGCTCCCGATTAGCGGTACAAGAGACCCAGTACTTC.

The DNA of the CDR3 is TGCAGTGCTAGTACAGGGTTCAACTATGGCTACACCTTC. Translating it yields CSASTGFNYGYTF. The chain is built from TRBV20-1 and TRBJ1-2, with D tentatively TRBD1 (6 bases). Germline lookup yields CDR1 DFQATT and CDR2 SNEGSKA (reference sequence). The CDR3 runs 13 residues. V was shortened by 3 bases and J by 2 bases, with 10 bases between the two germline ends.

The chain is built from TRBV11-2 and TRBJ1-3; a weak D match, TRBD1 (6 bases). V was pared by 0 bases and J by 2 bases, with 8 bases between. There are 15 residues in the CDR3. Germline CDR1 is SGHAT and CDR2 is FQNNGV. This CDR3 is CASSLDWTAGNTIYF. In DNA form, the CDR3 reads TGTGCCAGCAGCTTAGATTGGACAGCTGGAAACACCATATATTTT.

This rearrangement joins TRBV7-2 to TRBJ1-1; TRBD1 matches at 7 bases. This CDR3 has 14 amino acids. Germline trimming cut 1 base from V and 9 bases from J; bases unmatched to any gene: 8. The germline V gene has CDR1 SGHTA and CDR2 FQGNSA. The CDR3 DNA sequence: TGTGCCAGCAGCTTAGGCCGGGACAGAGGGAAAGCTTTCTTT. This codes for CASSLGRDRGKAFF.

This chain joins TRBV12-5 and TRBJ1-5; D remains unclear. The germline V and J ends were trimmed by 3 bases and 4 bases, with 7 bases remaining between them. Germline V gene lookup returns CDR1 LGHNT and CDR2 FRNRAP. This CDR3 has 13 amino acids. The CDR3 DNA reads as TGTGCTAGTGGTTTTCGGAGTAATCAGCCCCAGCATTTT. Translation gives CASGFRSNQPQHF.

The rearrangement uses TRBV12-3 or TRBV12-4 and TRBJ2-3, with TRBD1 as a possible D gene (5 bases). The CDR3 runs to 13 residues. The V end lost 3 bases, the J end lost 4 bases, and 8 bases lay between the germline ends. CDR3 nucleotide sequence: TGTGCCAGCAGTTTGGGCAGGGCAGATACGCAGTATTTT. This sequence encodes CASSLGRADTQYF.

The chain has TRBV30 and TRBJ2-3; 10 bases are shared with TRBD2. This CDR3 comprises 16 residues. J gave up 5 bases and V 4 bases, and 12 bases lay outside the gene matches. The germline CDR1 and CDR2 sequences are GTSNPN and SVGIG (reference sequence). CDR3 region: CAWTKGSGGAIDTQYF. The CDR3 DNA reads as TGTGCCTGGACCAAGGGGAGCGGGGGGGCTATAGATACGCAGTATTTT.

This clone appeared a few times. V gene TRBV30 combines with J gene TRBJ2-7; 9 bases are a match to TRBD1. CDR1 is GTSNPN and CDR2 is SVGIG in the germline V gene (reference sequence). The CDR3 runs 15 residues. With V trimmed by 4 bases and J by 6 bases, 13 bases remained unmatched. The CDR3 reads CAWKSPGTGRLEQYF. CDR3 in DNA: TGTGCCTGGAAATCCCCCGGGACAGGGCGCCTCGAGCAGTACTTC.

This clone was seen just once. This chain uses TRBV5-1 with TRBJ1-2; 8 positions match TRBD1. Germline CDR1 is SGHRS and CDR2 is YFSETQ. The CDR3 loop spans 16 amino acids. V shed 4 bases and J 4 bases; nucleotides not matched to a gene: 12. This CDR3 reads CASSKLPGQESYGYTF. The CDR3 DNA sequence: TGCGCCAGCAGCAAACTTCCGGGACAGGAGTCCTATGGCTACACCTTC. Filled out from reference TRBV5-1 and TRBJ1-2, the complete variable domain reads KAGVTQTPRYLIKTRGQQVTLSCSPISGHRSVSWYQQTPGQGLQFLFEYFSETQRNKGNFPGRFSGRQFSNSRSEMNVSTLELGDSALYLCASSKLPGQESYGYTFGSGTRLTVV.

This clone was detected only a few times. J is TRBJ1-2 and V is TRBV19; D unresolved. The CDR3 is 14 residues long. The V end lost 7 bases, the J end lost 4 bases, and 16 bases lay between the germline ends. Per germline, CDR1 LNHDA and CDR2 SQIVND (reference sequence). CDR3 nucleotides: TGTGCCAGTAAGGTGGAGGGTCCCCTCTATGGCTACACCTTC. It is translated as CASKVEGPLYGYTF.

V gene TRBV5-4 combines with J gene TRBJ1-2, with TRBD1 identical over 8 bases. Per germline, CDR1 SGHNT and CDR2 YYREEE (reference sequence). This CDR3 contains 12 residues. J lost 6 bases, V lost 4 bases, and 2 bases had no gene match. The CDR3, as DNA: TGTGCCAGCAGCCCACAGGGGGATGGCTACACCTTC. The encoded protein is CASSPQGDGYTF.

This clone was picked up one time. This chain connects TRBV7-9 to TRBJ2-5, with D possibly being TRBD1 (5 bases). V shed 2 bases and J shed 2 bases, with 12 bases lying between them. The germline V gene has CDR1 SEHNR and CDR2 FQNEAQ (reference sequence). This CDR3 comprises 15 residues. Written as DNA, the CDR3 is TGTGCCAGCAGCTTAAGGGGAACCGCTCAAGAGACCCAGTACTTC. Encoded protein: CASSLRGTAQETQYF.

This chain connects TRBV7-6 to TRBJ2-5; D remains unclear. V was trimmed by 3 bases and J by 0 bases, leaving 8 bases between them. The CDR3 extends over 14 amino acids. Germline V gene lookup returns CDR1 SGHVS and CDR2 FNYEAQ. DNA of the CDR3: TGTGCCAGCAGCTTTACCGACAACCAAGAGACCCAGTACTTC. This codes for CASSFTDNQETQYF. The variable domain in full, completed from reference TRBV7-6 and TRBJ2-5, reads GAGVSQSPRYKVTKRGQDVALRCDPISGHVSLYWYRQALGQGPEFLTYFNYEAQQDKSGLPNDRFSAERPEGSISTLTIQRTEQRDSAMYRCASSFTDNQETQYFGPGTRLLVL.

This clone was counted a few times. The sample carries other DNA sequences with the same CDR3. The CDR3 here is CASSPQGGNTGELFF. The CDR3 region has the DNA TGTGCCAGCTCACCCCAAGGGGGGAACACCGGGGAGCTGTTTTTT. The chain joins TRBV18 to TRBJ2-2; D is perhaps TRBD1 (6 bases). The CDR3 loop spans 15 amino acids. Germline values: CDR1 KGHSH, CDR2 LQKENI. Trimming left V 3 bases short and J 1 base short, with 9 bases between.

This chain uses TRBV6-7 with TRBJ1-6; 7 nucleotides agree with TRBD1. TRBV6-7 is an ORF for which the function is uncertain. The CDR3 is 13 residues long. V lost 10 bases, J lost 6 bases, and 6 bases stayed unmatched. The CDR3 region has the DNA TGTGCCACGTCCGGGACAGCTAATTCACCCCTCCACTTT. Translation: CATSGTANSPLHF.

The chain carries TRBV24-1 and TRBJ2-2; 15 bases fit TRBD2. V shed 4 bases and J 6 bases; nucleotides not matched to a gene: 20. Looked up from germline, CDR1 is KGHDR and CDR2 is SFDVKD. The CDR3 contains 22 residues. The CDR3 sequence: CATSDAGGTSGGTGIRPGELFF. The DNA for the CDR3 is TGTGCCACCAGTGACGCGGGAGGGACTAGCGGGGGGACCGGGATTCGACCCGGGGAGCTGTTTTTT.